This TCR beta chain is from a study of T cells in Graves' hyperthyroidism and ophthalmopathy. The study, taken as a whole, reports: Blood samples included most of the expanded thyroid clonotypes exceeding 0.001. In the analysis, a 13 V-J model separated ophthalmopathy from stable hyperthyroidism. Before onset, ophthalmopathy was predicted by the model a median roughly 6.8 months earlier.

Exclusion of patients followed from uncontrolled infection, other autoimmune disease, pregnancy or lactation. The source material, RNA transcripts, was used to amplify TCR beta CDR3 regions. First-round RT-PCR with HTBI primers amplified the TCR CDR3 region. Via MiXCR, TCRdb re-called the multiplex PCR reads, giving one row per CDR3 protein. The repertoire holds approximately 410,000 distinct CDR3 sequences, with roughly 14% as singletons. This clonotype was seen ten or more times. Its matching antigen is unknown. V was clipped by 2 bases and J by 0 bases, with 7 bases between them. CDR1 is MNHEY and CDR2 is SVGAGI in the germline V gene. The CDR3 is 14 residues long.

The sequenced sample was blood. The sequence was collected from a man aged 18-30 years with Graves' ophthalmopathy. The genes are TRBV6-5 and TRBJ1-2; a possible D gene is TRBD1 (6 bases). This CDR3 reads CASSYRTANYGYTF. In DNA form, the CDR3 reads TGTGCCAGCAGTTACCGGACAGCTAACTATGGCTACACCTTC.